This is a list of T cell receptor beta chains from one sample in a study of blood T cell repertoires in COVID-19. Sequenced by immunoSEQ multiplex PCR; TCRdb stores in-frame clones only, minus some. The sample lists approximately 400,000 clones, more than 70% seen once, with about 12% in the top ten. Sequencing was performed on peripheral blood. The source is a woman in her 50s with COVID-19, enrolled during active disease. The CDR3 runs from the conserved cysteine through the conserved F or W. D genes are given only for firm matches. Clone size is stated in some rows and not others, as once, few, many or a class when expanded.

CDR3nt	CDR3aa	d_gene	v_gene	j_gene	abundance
TGTGCCAGTAGTGCCAGGGGGCCCACAGATACGCAGTATTTT	CASSARGPTDTQYF	TRBD1	TRBV19	TRBJ2-3	once
TGCGCCAGCAGCTTCGGACAGACTAATCAGCCCCAGCATTTT	CASSFGQTNQPQHF	.	TRBV4-1	TRBJ1-5	.
TGTGCCAGCAGCAGAGGAAGGGGAGCTTTCTTT	CASSRGRGAFF	.	TRBV12-3/TRBV12-4	TRBJ1-1	.
TGCGCCAGAAACAGGGGGCGACCCCCTGAAGCTTTCTTT	CARNRGRPPEAFF	TRBD1	TRBV5-1	TRBJ1-1	.
TGTGCCATCAGTGACGAGGGTTACTATGGCTACACCTTC	CAISDEGYYGYTF	.	TRBV10-3	TRBJ1-2	.
TGTGCCACTTACCGGGGGATGAGCTCTGGAAACACCATATATTTT	CATYRGMSSGNTIYF	.	TRBV5-6	TRBJ1-3	once
TGTGCCAGCCGTCCGGGACAGGGCTATGGCTACACCTTC	CASRPGQGYGYTF	TRBD1	TRBV2	TRBJ1-2	.
TGTGCCAGCAGCCAGGGTGGGGCTGGAAACACCATATATTTT	CASSQGGAGNTIYF	.	TRBV5-6	TRBJ1-3	.
TGTGCCAGCAGCGGAGACAGGGGGGCGGGTAATGAAAAACTGTTTTTT	CASSGDRGAGNEKLFF	TRBD1	TRBV7-9	TRBJ1-4	.
TGTGCCAGCAGCCATGGACAGGGTTCCTACGAGCAGTACTTC	CASSHGQGSYEQYF	TRBD1	TRBV3-1/TRBV3-2	TRBJ2-7	.
TGTGCCAGCAGTCCCGGGCGGGGAGTAACCTATGGCTACACCTTC	CASSPGRGVTYGYTF	.	TRBV6-5	TRBJ1-2	.
TGTGCCAGCGCGTCTGGGGCCAACGTCCTGACTTTC	CASASGANVLTF	.	TRBV9	TRBJ2-6	.
TGTGCCAGCGGTTTCGCAACAGGGGGCTTCACTGAAGCTTTCTTT	CASGFATGGFTEAFF	TRBD1	TRBV2	TRBJ1-1	.
TGTGCCAGCAGTGACGCCCGCCGGACAGGCTACGAGCAGTACTTC	CASSDARRTGYEQYF	TRBD1	TRBV6-1	TRBJ2-7	.
TGTGCCAGCAGCGTACTGACCGGCGGGGGGGCCAGCGGGGAGCTGTTTTTT	CASSVLTGGGASGELFF	TRBD2	TRBV9	TRBJ2-2	.
TGTGCCAGCAGTCGTCCCGGGACTAGCGGGGGCCGACAAGAGACCCAGTACTTC	CASSRPGTSGGRQETQYF	TRBD2	TRBV6-2/TRBV6-3	TRBJ2-5	once
TGTGCCAGTAGTATAATCGGGGAGGAGTGGAATGAGCAGTTCTTC	CASSIIGEEWNEQFF	.	TRBV19	TRBJ2-1	once
TGTGCCAGCAGCTTGGCCAACAGGGGGCGTGGAGATACGCAGTATTTT	CASSLANRGRGDTQYF	TRBD1	TRBV5-4	TRBJ2-3	.
TGTGCCAGCAGCACCAAGGACAGGGGCTCCCCTTACTATGGCTACACCTTC	CASSTKDRGSPYYGYTF	TRBD1	TRBV27	TRBJ1-2	.
TGTGCCAGCAGCCTCGGACTTGGCGAAAAACTGTTTTTT	CASSLGLGEKLFF	.	TRBV12-3/TRBV12-4	TRBJ1-4	.
TGTGCCAGCAGTGACAGGTTTTTTGTAGATGGCTACACCTTC	CASSDRFFVDGYTF	.	TRBV25-1	TRBJ1-2	.
TGCGCCAGCAGCTTGGGGGGGGACTCCCGCTTTAGGACCGGGGAGCTGTTTTTT	CASSLGGDSRFRTGELFF	.	TRBV5-1	TRBJ2-2	.
TGTGCCAGCAGCTTAGGAACAGCCACCTATGGCTACACCTTC	CASSLGTATYGYTF	.	TRBV7-2	TRBJ1-2	.
TGTGCCAGCAGTTTAGGGCGGGGAGACTACAATGAGCAGTTCTTC	CASSLGRGDYNEQFF	.	TRBV27	TRBJ2-1	.
TGTGCCAGCAGCCCCCGCCGGGAGACTGAAGCTTTCTTT	CASSPRRETEAFF	.	TRBV14	TRBJ1-1	.